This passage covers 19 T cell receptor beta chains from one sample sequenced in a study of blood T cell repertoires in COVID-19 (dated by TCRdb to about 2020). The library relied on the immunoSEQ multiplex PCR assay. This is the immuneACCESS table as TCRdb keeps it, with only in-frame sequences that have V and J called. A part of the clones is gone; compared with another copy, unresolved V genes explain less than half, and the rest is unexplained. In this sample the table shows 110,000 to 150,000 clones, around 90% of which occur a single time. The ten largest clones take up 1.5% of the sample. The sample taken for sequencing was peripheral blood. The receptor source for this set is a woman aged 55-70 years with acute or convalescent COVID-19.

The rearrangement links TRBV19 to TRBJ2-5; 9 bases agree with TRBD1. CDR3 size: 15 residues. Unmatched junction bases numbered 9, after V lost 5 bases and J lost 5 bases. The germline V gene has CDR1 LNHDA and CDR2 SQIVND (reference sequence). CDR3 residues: CASSVTGGLGETQYF. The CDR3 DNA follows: TGTGCCAGTAGTGTTACAGGGGGCCTCGGGGAGACCCAGTACTTC.

This CDR3 reads CASSSGTSGVQETQYF. The DNA for the CDR3 is TGTGCCAGCAGCTCTGGGACTAGCGGGGTCCAAGAGACCCAGTACTTC. The chain employs TRBV7-6 and TRBJ2-5; TRBD2 matches at 13 bases. The CDR3 sequence is 16 residues long. Per germline, CDR1 SGHVS and CDR2 FNYEAQ. V was clipped by 4 bases and J by 1 base; unmatched bases: 3. The whole variable domain, remainder taken from reference TRBV7-6 and TRBJ2-5, is GAGVSQSPRYKVTKRGQDVALRCDPISGHVSLYWYRQALGQGPEFLTYFNYEAQQDKSGLPNDRFSAERPEGSISTLTIQRTEQRDSAMYRCASSSGTSGVQETQYFGPGTRLLVL.

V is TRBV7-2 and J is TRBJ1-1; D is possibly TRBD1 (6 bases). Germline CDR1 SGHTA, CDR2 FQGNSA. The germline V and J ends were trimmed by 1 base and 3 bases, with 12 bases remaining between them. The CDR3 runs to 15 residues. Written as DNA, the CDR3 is TGTGCCAGCAGCTTAGTAGGGGGGGATCACACTGAAGCTTTCTTT. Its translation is CASSLVGGDHTEAFF.

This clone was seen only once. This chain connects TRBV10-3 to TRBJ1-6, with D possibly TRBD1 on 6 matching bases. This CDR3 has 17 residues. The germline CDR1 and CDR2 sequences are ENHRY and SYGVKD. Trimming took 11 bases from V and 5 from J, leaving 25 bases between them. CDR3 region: CAVNRERGPFNNSPLHF. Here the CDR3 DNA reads TGTGCCGTTAACAGGGAGCGGGGCCCCTTTAATAATTCACCCCTCCACTTT.

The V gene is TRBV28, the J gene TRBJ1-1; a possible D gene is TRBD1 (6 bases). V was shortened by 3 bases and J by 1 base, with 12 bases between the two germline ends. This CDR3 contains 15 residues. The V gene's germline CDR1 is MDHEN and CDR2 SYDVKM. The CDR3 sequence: CASSLQGRGNTEAFF. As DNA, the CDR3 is TGTGCCAGCAGTTTGCAGGGGCGTGGGAACACTGAAGCTTTCTTT.

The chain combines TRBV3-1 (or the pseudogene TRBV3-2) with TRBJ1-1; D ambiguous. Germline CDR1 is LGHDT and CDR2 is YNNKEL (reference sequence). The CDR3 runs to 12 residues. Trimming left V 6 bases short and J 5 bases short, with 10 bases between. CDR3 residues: CASRTRGTEAFF. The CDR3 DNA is TGTGCCAGCAGGACGCGAGGTACTGAAGCTTTCTTT.

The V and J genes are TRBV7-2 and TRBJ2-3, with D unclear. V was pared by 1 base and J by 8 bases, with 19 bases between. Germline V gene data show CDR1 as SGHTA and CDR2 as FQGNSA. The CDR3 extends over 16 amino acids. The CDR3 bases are TGTGCCAGCAGCTTAGGCCAGACGGCCCTCGGCGGTACGCAGTATTTT. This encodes CASSLGQTALGGTQYF.

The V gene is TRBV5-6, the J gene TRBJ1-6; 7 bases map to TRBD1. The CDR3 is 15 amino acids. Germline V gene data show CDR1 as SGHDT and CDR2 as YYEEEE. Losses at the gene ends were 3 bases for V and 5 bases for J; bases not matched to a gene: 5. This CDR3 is CASSSTGYDNSPLHF. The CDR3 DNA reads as TGTGCCAGCAGCTCGACAGGGTATGATAATTCACCCCTCCACTTT.

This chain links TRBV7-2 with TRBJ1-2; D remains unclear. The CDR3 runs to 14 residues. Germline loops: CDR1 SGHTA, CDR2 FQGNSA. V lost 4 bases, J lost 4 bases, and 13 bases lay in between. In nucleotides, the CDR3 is TGTGCCAGCAGCTCACCGGGTCCTCTCTATGGCTACACCTTC. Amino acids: CASSSPGPLYGYTF.

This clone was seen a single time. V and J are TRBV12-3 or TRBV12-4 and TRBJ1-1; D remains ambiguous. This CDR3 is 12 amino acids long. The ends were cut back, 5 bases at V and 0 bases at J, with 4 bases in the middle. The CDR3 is CASSIMNTEAFF. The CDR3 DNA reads TGTGCCAGCAGTATCATGAACACTGAAGCTTTCTTT.

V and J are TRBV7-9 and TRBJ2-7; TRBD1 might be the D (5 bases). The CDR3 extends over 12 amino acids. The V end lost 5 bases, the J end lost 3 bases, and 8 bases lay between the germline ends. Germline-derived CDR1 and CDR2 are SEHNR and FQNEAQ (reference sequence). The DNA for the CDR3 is TGTGCCAGCAGCCCGACAGACTACGAGCAGTACTTC. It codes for CASSPTDYEQYF.

CDR3 in DNA: TGTGCCAGCGGGACAGGAAACTACAATGAGCAGTTCTTC. This encodes CASGTGNYNEQFF. The gene calls are TRBV6-5 and TRBJ2-1; 8 nucleotides align to TRBD1. The germline gives CDR1 MNHEY, CDR2 SVGAGI. The CDR3 runs to 13 residues. Losses at the gene ends were 8 bases for V and 3 bases for J; bases not matched to a gene: 3.

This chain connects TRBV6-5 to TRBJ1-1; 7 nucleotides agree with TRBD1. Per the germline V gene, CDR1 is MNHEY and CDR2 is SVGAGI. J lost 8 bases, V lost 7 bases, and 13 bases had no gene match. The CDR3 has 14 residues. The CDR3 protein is CASTSPRQGSEAFF. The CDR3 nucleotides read TGTGCCAGCACCAGTCCGAGACAGGGTTCGGAAGCTTTCTTT.

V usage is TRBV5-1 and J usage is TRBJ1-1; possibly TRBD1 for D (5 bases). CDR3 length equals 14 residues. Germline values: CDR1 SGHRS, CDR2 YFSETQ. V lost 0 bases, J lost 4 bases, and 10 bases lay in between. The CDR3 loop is CASSLAGLGTEAFF. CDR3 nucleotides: TGCGCCAGCAGCTTGGCAGGGTTGGGCACTGAAGCTTTCTTT.

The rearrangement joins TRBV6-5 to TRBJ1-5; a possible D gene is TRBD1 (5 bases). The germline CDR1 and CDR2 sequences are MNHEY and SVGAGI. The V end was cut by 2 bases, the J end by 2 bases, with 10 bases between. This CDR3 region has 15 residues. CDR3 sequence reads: CASSYDSQGNQPQHF. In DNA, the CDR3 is TGTGCCAGCAGTTACGACAGCCAGGGCAATCAGCCCCAGCATTTT.

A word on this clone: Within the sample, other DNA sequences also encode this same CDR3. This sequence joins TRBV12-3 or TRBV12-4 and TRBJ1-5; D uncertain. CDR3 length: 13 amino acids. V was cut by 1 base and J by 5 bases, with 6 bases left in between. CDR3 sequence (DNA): TGTGCCAGCAGTTTAGGGAGGGATCAGCCCCAGCATTTT. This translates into CASSLGRDQPQHF.

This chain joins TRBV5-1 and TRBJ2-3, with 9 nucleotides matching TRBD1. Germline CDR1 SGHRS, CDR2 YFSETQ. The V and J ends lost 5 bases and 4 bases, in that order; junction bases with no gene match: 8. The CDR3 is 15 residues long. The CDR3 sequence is CASRLAGTGSDTQYF. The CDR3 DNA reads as TGCGCCAGCAGGCTGGCGGGGACAGGGTCAGATACGCAGTATTTT.

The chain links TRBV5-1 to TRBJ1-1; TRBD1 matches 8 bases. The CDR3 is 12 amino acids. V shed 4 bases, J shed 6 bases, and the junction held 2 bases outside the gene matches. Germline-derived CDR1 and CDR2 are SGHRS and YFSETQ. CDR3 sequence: CASSLQGAEAFF. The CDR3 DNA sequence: TGCGCCAGCAGCCTACAGGGGGCTGAAGCTTTCTTT.

The CDR3 protein is CASSSDPGNTIYF. The CDR3 nucleotides are TGCGCCAGCAGCTCGGACCCAGGGAACACCATATATTTT. The rearrangement uses TRBV5-1 and TRBJ1-3; D is possibly TRBD1 (5 bases). Per the germline V gene, CDR1 is SGHRS and CDR2 is YFSETQ. This CDR3 has 13 residues. Deletions cut 3 bases from V and 7 bases from J, with 11 bases between.